The following is a TCR beta chain sequence with its context. This clone was picked up a small number of times. Its target antigen remains unknown. The record has no base qualities; no much larger clone is one base away. Each donor gave one peripheral blood draw, averaging roughly 0.11 L, which was collected into heparinised tubes. Using a panel that included CD45RO, CCR7, CD25, CD127, CD95 and CD27, naive, central memory, regulatory and stem cell-like memory CD4+ T cells were sorted on a BD FACSAria II. Purity was above 95% for every sorted population. Right away, PBMCs were isolated by Lymphoprep density gradient centrifugation and were stained directly, with no culture step. To minimize batch effects, samples were stained and sorted in pairs, one healthy donor with one patient per experiment. Inclusive of the bounding cysteine and phenylalanine, the CDR3 is 13 residues long. The read is trimmed to its CDR3 DNA, 39 bases read in frame from base 1. V loses 4 bases, J loses 1 base, and the germline ends lie 7 bases apart. The germline V gene yields WSHSY for CDR1 and SAAADI for CDR2.

This sample was taken from a study of beta chain features in type 1 diabetes listed by TCRdb under 2018. Regarding the complete study: Mean age, gender distribution, total cell number and subset yield were not different between patients and healthy donors. A total of some 110 million sorted cells were examined across all samples, and the number of cells per subset was strongly correlated with RNA yield. In the study, TCRB repertoires of sorted circulating CD4+ T cell subsets from recently diagnosed type 1 diabetes patients were compared with those of matched healthy donors. Whereas all 30 or so donors provided naive and central memory subsets, regulatory and stem cell-like memory subsets were isolated from just 8 patients and roughly 8 healthy donors. Broad study findings and their caveats: Because the HLA sub-analyses included only small numbers of individuals, any influence of HLA type on TCRB rearrangement was left unresolved. Sequencing cDNA rather than genomic DNA could over-represent highly expressing activated cells, although activation and CD3 levels did not differ between groups. PCR may preferentially amplify shorter templates, but because patient and control samples were amplified and corrected together, any resulting skew would affect both groups equally. Type 1 diabetes patients showed a moderate but significant shortening of TCRB CDR3 length in all four CD4+ subsets. Patients with type 1 diabetes made fewer insertions and deleted more nucleotides at VDJ recombination sites, implying thymic rearrangement abnormalities. Naive, central memory and regulatory TCRB repertoires appeared to be more alike among patients than among healthy donors.

The entire isolated RNA was reverse transcribed using the High Capacity cDNA Reverse Transcription Kit, and thus expressed TCRB transcripts were sequenced. Deep immunoSEQ sequencing was applied to naive, central memory and regulatory T cell samples, giving an average of roughly 3.6 million total reads per sample. Sorted cells were lysed in RLT buffer and RNA was extracted with DNase-treated RNeasy Micro or Mini kits, depending on cell number. To prevent cross-contamination, every cell subset was processed on its own, while patient and healthy donor samples were processed together. The immunoSEQ multiplex PCR was used to amplify TCRB sequences from cDNA, yielding 87-bp fragments that span the CDR3 region. The amplicons were sequenced using the Illumina HiSeq platform. The authors' pipeline ran thus. Synthetic template baselines were used to correct PCR bias computationally, reads within Hamming distance 2 were collapsed together, and singletons that could not be merged were discarded. By aligning reads against IMGT, V, D and J genes, CDR3 length, and insertions or deletions at six rearrangement sites were assigned. Within each subset, clonotype counts were normalized to sorted cell number, after which true diversity and Gini coefficients were computed with the tcR R package. The overlap coefficient, calculated on TCRB nucleotide sequences, was used to quantify repertoire sharing. As a proxy for the pre-selection repertoire, out-of-frame TCRB sequences from naive cells were analyzed. TCRdb holds this immuneACCESS table with in-frame rearrangements only. Some clones are missing; in checked studies, unresolved V genes explain under half, and the rest has no known cause. That table supplies the V and J calls and clone size; D and trimming were determined from the DNA. Recorded for this sample are 310,000 or so clones; 15% of them occurred a single time. The top ten clones comprise more than 0.015% of the sample.

The chain is made from TRBV10-2 and TRBJ1-1, and the D gene may be TRBD1, 5 bases matching. The sequenced material came from naive CD4+ T cells from blood. Interpreted using the paper, the cell subset or site label stands for: true naive CD4+ T cells. The source is a man in his late teens or twenties with type 1 diabetes. Here is the DNA: TGCGCCAGCAGTGTCGGGGGGAACACTGAAGCTTTCTTT. Protein translation: CASSVGGNTEAFF.